This T cell receptor beta chain appears in the sequencing data of a study of CD8+ T cells in alopecia areata. Whole-study findings and limits: Resident alphabeta T-cell populations of normal skin are likewise subject to sequencing in scalp samples. TCRs were shared less clearly across patients than in mice, possibly for HLA-related reasons.

This clone has a count of ten or more. Its target is not known. The gene names here belong to mouse. The CDR3 goes on 4 residues after the read ends, and that part is filled in from the germline J gene. Cells pooled from cutaneous lymph nodes were sorted on CD4, CD8alpha, NKG2D, NKG2ACE and other markers. Germline CDR1 and CDR2: FNHDT and SITEND (reference sequence). This CDR3 is built from 15 residues. V was clipped by 4 bases and J by 4 bases; unmatched bases: 8. RNA, once extracted, was reverse transcribed into cDNA for use as the sequencing template. The method was immunoSEQ multiplex PCR; TCRdb's version includes in-frame clones alone and lacks a portion of them. The sample contains 270,000 or so clones, none occurring once; more than 1% lies in the top ten.

This clonotype was sampled from a C3H/HeJ mouse with alopecia areata. Mouse MHC haplotype: H2-k. The chain combines TRBV19 with TRBJ1-2; 9 nucleotides align to TRBD1. The specimen sequenced was CD4+ T cells sorted from a lymph node. The sequenced CDR3 bases are TGTGCCAGCAGTGCACAGGGGGCGAGGGGCTCC. Translating gives CASSAQGARGS. The full CDR3 reads CASSAQGARGSDYTF.